Listed below are T cell receptor beta chains from one sample, sequenced in a study of cytomegalovirus exposure and HLA in healthy donors. The method was immunoSEQ multiplex PCR; TCRdb's version includes in-frame clones alone and lacks a portion of them. Among about 270,000 clones listed, 72% were seen once. Sequenced sample: PBMCs. The receptors here all came from a female donor in good health and CMV-seronegative. The CDR3 runs from the conserved cysteine through the conserved F or W. The D gene is left open where the match is weak. Where a row states a size, it is once, few, many or the class of an expanded clone; other rows omit it.

TRBJ1-4 | . | . | TRBV5-1 | TGCGCCAGCAGCTCAACAGCCCGGGAGGGTAATGAAAAACTGTTTTTT | CASSSTAREGNEKLFF
TRBJ1-2 | . | . | TRBV7-9 | TGTGCCAGCAGCTCCGCCGGGTCGGCCGCTATGGGCTACACCTTC | CASSSAGSAAMGYTF
TRBJ2-1 | once | TRBD2 | TRBV18 | TGTGCCAGCTCGTCCCTAGCGGGATCCTACAATGAGCAGTTCTTC | CASSSLAGSYNEQFF
TRBJ2-4 | . | TRBD2 | TRBV25-1 | TGTGCCAGCAGGGGTGCGGGAGTGGGCATTCAGTACTTC | CASRGAGVGIQYF
TRBJ1-2 | once | . | TRBV6-1 | TGTGCCAGCAGTGAGGGGGGGAGGTATGGCTACACCTTC | CASSEGGRYGYTF
TRBJ2-2 | . | TRBD2 | TRBV15 | TGTGCCACCAGCAACGAACTAGCGGGAGCCGGGGAGCTGTTTTTT | CATSNELAGAGELFF
TRBJ1-1 | . | TRBD1 | TRBV7-9 | TGTGCCAGCAGCATTGGCAGACAGGGGCAGAACACTGAAGCTTTCTTT | CASSIGRQGQNTEAFF
TRBJ1-4 | few | . | TRBV18 | TGTGCCAGCTCAACTGCAGGGAAGGAAAAACTGTTTTTT | CASSTAGKEKLFF
TRBJ2-5 | . | TRBD2 | TRBV10-2 | TGCGCCAGCGGGAGACTAGCGGAAGAGACCCAGTACTTC | CASGRLAEETQYF
TRBJ2-5 | . | TRBD2 | TRBV7-7 | TGTGCTAGCAGCTCCCAAGGGACTAGCGGGAGGGGAATGCAAGAGACCCAGTACTTC | CASSSQGTSGRGMQETQYF
TRBJ1-1 | . | . | TRBV5-8 | TGTGCCAGCAGCTTGGCCGGGAGGGAGTTCTTGTTTGAAGCTTTCTTT | CASSLAGREFLFEAFF
TRBJ1-4 | . | TRBD1 | TRBV5-1 | TGCGCCAGCAGCTTGTTACAGGGGGCTGAAAAACTGTTTTTT | CASSLLQGAEKLFF
TRBJ1-3 | . | TRBD1 | TRBV7-8 | TGTGCCAGCAGCTTAGGGAGGGGGCCCGGAAACACCATATATTTT | CASSLGRGPGNTIYF
TRBJ2-2 | . | . | TRBV5-1 | TGCGCCAGCAGCTTCCAGGAAGGATCCGGGGAGCTGTTTTTT | CASSFQEGSGELFF
TRBJ2-3 | . | TRBD2 | TRBV5-1 | TGCGCCAGCACCCAGGTAGCGGGAGTGGTAGATACGCAGTATTTT | CASTQVAGVVDTQYF
TRBJ2-7 | . | TRBD2 | TRBV28 | TGTGCCACGTCTAGCGGGAGTTATAAAAATAAGAGCTCCTACGAGCAGTACTTC | CATSSGSYKNKSSYEQYF
TRBJ2-1 | . | TRBD1 | TRBV9 | TGTGCCAGCAGCGTAGGGGGACAGGGGCCTTACAATGAGCAGTTCTTC | CASSVGGQGPYNEQFF
TRBJ1-1 | once | . | TRBV27 | TGTGCCAGCAGGGCCACAGGGATAGGGACTGAAGCTTTCTTT | CASRATGIGTEAFF
TRBJ2-1 | . | TRBD2 | TRBV4-1 | TGCGCCAGCAGCCAAGATCGACTAGCGCGCTACAATGAGCAGTTCTTC | CASSQDRLARYNEQFF
TRBJ2-7 | . | . | TRBV11-2 | TGTGCCAGCAGCTTAGTGGTAGCCGTACCTCTCTACGAGCAGTACTTC | CASSLVVAVPLYEQYF
TRBJ2-7 | . | TRBD1 | TRBV5-4 | TGTGCCAGCAGCTTGGCGGGGACAGGCGGATACTACGAGCAGTACTTC | CASSLAGTGGYYEQYF
TRBJ2-2 | . | . | TRBV5-4 | TGTGCCAGCAGCTTCGCCTCTTACGCCCTAAACACCGGGGAGCTGTTTTTT | CASSFASYALNTGELFF
TRBJ1-2 | . | TRBD1 | TRBV28 | TGTGCCAGCAGTCCGAGACAGGGGGCGCGGTATGGCTACACCTTC | CASSPRQGARYGYTF
TRBJ2-3 | . | TRBD2 | TRBV5-1 | TGCGCCAGCAGCTTGCCTAGCGGGAACACAGATACGCAGTATTTT | CASSLPSGNTDTQYF
TRBJ2-5 | . | TRBD1 | TRBV19 | TGTGCCAGTAGTACCGGGACAGGTTCCTGGACCCAGTACTTC | CASSTGTGSWTQYF
TRBJ2-2 | . | . | TRBV5-1 | TGCGCCAGCAGCTTGCGCAGGGGCACCGGGGAGCTGTTTTTT | CASSLRRGTGELFF
TRBJ2-1 | . | TRBD2 | TRBV15 | TGTGCCACCAGCAGAGAGAGGACTAGCGGTTACAATGAGCAGTTCTTC | CATSRERTSGYNEQFF
TRBJ1-3 | . | . | TRBV6-1 | TGTGCCAGCAGTGAAAGCGGGGGACGAGGAAACACCATATATTTT | CASSESGGRGNTIYF
TRBJ2-1 | . | . | TRBV20-1 | TGCAGTGCCGAGATTTTAAATGAGCAGTTCTTC | CSAEILNEQFF
TRBJ2-3 | few | TRBD2 | TRBV2 | TGTGCCAGCAGGGAAGGACTAGCGGGATTCACAGATACGCAGTATTTT | CASREGLAGFTDTQYF
TRBJ2-3 | . | . | TRBV6-6 | TGTGCCAGCGCAGGGATTAGCACAGATACGCAGTATTTT | CASAGISTDTQYF
TRBJ2-1 | once | TRBD1 | TRBV6-5 | TGTGCCAGCAGTCCCCTCGACAGGGTACTTGAGCAGTTCTTC | CASSPLDRVLEQFF
TRBJ2-1 | once | . | TRBV5-1 | TGCGCCAGCAGCACCGGGAGTCCCAATGAGCAGTTCTTC | CASSTGSPNEQFF
TRBJ2-5 | . | . | TRBV29-1 | TGCAGCGTGGAGACTAGGCAGGGGACCCAGTACTTC | CSVETRQGTQYF
TRBJ2-7 | . | . | TRBV2 | TGTGCCAGCCAGGACAATTTCTCCTACGAGCAGTACTTC | CASQDNFSYEQYF
TRBJ2-3 | . | . | TRBV18 | TGTGCCAGCTCACCGGCAGGCGCAGATACGCAGTATTTT | CASSPAGADTQYF
TRBJ2-7 | . | TRBD2 | TRBV13 | TGTGCCAGCAGCACGAGGACTAGCGGGAGTTACGAGCAGTACTTC | CASSTRTSGSYEQYF
TRBJ2-7 | . | . | TRBV6-1 | TGTGCCAGCAGTCCAGGGGATAGGATCTACGAGCAGTACTTC | CASSPGDRIYEQYF
TRBJ1-1 | few | . | TRBV11-3 | TGTGCCAGCAGCTTAAGCAGGGGACCTGAAGCTTTCTTT | CASSLSRGPEAFF
TRBJ2-3 | . | TRBD2 | TRBV4-2 | TGTGCCAGCAGCCACTGGGGGGGAACAGATACGCAGTATTTT | CASSHWGGTDTQYF
TRBJ2-1 | few | . | TRBV27 | TGTGCCAGCAGTTTGGCTAGCGCAAGCTCCTACAATGAGCAGTTCTTC | CASSLASASSYNEQFF
TRBJ2-7 | . | . | TRBV2 | TGTGCCAGCAGTGAGGGGACACGTCCCTCCGAGCAGTACTTC | CASSEGTRPSEQYF
TRBJ2-5 | . | TRBD1 | TRBV5-1 | TGCGCCAGCAGCTTGGGGCTCGGACAGGGGGCATCAGAGACCCAGTACTTC | CASSLGLGQGASETQYF
TRBJ2-2 | once | TRBD2 | TRBV28 | TGTGCCAGCAGTTTAAGCGGGGGCCTATCGAACACCGGGGAGCTGTTTTTT | CASSLSGGLSNTGELFF
TRBJ2-1 | . | TRBD1 | TRBV5-1 | TGCGCCAGCAGCCCAAGCCGACAGGGTTTGGGCAATGAGCAGTTCTTC | CASSPSRQGLGNEQFF
TRBJ2-7 | . | . | TRBV5-1 | TGCGCCAGCAGCTTGGTTACAGGAGATACCTACGAGCAGTACTTC | CASSLVTGDTYEQYF
TRBJ2-5 | few | . | TRBV7-2 | TGTGCCAGCAGCCGGGGAGGAGAGACCCAGTACTTC | CASSRGGETQYF
TRBJ2-5 | . | TRBD2 | TRBV28 | TGTGCCAGCGGGTACCGGGACTACGAGACCCAGTACTTC | CASGYRDYETQYF
TRBJ2-1 | . | . | TRBV5-1 | TGCGCCAGCAGCTCGGGGGTAGGTGAGCAGTTCTTC | CASSSGVGEQFF